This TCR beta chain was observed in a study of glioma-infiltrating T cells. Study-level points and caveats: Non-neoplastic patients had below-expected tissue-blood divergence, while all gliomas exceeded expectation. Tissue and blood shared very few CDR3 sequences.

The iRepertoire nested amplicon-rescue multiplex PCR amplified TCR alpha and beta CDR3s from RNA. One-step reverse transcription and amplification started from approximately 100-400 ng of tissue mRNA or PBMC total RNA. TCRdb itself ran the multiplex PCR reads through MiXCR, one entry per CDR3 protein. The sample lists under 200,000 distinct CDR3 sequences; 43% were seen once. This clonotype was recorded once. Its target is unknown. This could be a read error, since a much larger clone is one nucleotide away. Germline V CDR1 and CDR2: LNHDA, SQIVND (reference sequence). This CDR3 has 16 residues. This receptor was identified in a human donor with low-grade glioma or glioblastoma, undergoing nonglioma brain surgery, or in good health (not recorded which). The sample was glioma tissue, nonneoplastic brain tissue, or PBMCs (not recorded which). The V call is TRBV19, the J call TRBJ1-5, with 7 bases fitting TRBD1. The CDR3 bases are TGTGCCAGTAGTATTACAGGGGTGAATAGCAATCAGCCCGAGCATTTT. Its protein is CASSITGVNSNQPEHF. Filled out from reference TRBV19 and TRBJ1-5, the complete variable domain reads DGGITQSPKYLFRKEGQNVTLSCEQNLNHDAMYWYRQDPGQGLRLIYYSQIVNDFQKGDIAEGYSVSREKKESFPLTVTSAQKNPTAFYLCASSITGVNSNQPEHFGDGTRLSIL.